Listed below are T cell receptor beta chains from one sample, sequenced in a study of blood T cell repertoires in COVID-19. Profiled with immunoSEQ multiplex PCR; TCRdb holds only in-frame clones, not every one. Of under 300,000 clones listed, approximately 92% are singletons. The sample taken for sequencing was PBMCs or T cells enriched from blood (not recorded which). The source of these receptors is a woman between 18 and 30 years old who had recovered from COVID-19. The CDR3 runs from the conserved cysteine through the conserved F or W. The D gene is left open where the match is weak. The size of a clone is reported for some rows only, either as once, few or many, or as a class for expanded clones.

d_gene	j_gene	v_gene	abundance	len	CDR3aa	CDR3nt
NA	TRBJ1-1	TRBV5-4	few	15	CASSSLGGWDTEAFF	TGTGCCAGCAGCTCTTTAGGGGGATGGGACACTGAAGCTTTCTTT
NA	TRBJ2-7	TRBV4-1	NA	15	CASSQELGGTYEQYF	TGCGCCAGCAGCCAAGAGTTAGGGGGAACCTACGAGCAGTACTTC
NA	TRBJ2-5	TRBV5-5	NA	14	CASSLARFQETQYF	TGTGCCAGCAGCTTGGCTCGGTTCCAAGAGACCCAGTACTTC
NA	TRBJ1-5	TRBV6-5	NA	13	CASSYGGGQPQHF	TGTGCCAGCAGTTACGGGGGAGGTCAGCCCCAGCATTTT
TRBD1	TRBJ1-4	TRBV5-6	NA	14	CASSLQGAGEKLFF	TGTGCCAGCAGTCTACAGGGGGCTGGAGAAAAACTGTTTTTT
NA	TRBJ2-1	TRBV9	NA	15	CASSARLAKYNEQFF	TGTGCCAGCAGCGCGAGACTGGCCAAGTACAATGAGCAGTTCTTC
NA	TRBJ1-2	TRBV6-5	NA	12	CATRTGFYGYTF	TGTGCCACCCGGACTGGTTTTTATGGCTACACCTTC
NA	TRBJ1-1	TRBV28	NA	12	CASSTPTTEAFF	TGTGCCAGCTCCACACCCACAACTGAAGCTTTCTTT
TRBD1	TRBJ1-1	TRBV4-1	NA	15	CASSLAGQGGTEAFF	TGCGCCAGCAGCCTTGCCGGACAGGGAGGAACTGAAGCTTTCTTT
NA	TRBJ1-5	TRBV6-2/TRBV6-3	once	12	CASSWGDQPQHF	TGTGCCAGCAGTTGGGGCGACCAGCCCCAGCATTTT
NA	TRBJ1-1	TRBV19	once	15	CASSIDPQGNTEAFF	TGTGCCAGTAGTATAGATCCTCAGGGGAACACTGAAGCTTTCTTT
TRBD1	TRBJ1-2	TRBV5-6	NA	16	CASSLGADRANYGYTF	TGTGCCAGCAGCTTGGGAGCGGACAGGGCTAACTATGGCTACACCTTC
TRBD2	TRBJ2-5	TRBV3-1/TRBV3-2	NA	15	CASSRLAEHQETQYF	TGTGCCAGCAGTCGACTAGCGGAGCACCAAGAGACCCAGTACTTC
NA	TRBJ1-1	TRBV19	NA	14	CASSIPVPNTEAFF	TGTGCCAGTAGTATCCCCGTTCCGAACACTGAAGCTTTCTTT
NA	TRBJ1-1	TRBV7-8	NA	15	CASSLSRPLNTEAFF	TGTGCCAGCAGCTTAAGCAGGCCCTTGAACACTGAAGCTTTCTTT
NA	TRBJ2-7	TRBV5-1	NA	14	CASSLDVGPYEQYF	TGCGCCAGCAGCTTGGACGTTGGCCCCTACGAGCAGTACTTC
TRBD1	TRBJ1-1	TRBV24-1	NA	14	CATRDGQGNTEAFF	TGTGCCACCAGGGATGGACAGGGGAACACTGAAGCTTTCTTT
NA	TRBJ2-5	TRBV5-1	NA	13	CASSVTSRETQYF	TGCGCCAGCAGCGTTACTAGCCGGGAGACCCAGTACTTC
NA	TRBJ2-5	TRBV28	NA	14	CASSGVPGLWTQYF	TGTGCCAGCAGCGGAGTCCCGGGACTGTGGACCCAGTACTTC
NA	TRBJ1-1	TRBV11-2	NA	16	CASSGRFSTEGTEAFF	TGTGCCAGCAGCGGCCGCTTCAGTACGGAGGGCACTGAAGCTTTCTTT
TRBD1	TRBJ1-2	TRBV9	NA	14	CASSVPSGTGGYTF	TGTGCCAGCAGCGTACCCTCTGGGACAGGAGGCTACACCTTC